The 23 T cell receptor beta chains below all came from one sample that was sequenced in a study of cytomegalovirus exposure and HLA in healthy donors. PCR used 60 Vbeta primers and 13 Jbeta primers. Method: immunoSEQ multiplex PCR; TCRdb's copy keeps in-frame clones and lacks some. The table lists about 170,000 clones, roughly 80% of them singletons, with around 5% in the top ten. What was sequenced was PBMCs. These receptors all stem from a man in his late teens or twenties in good health and CMV-seronegative.

This clone has just one count. This chain uses TRBV6-1 with TRBJ2-7, with 7 bases matching TRBD1. In germline, CDR1 is MNHNS, CDR2 SASEGT. V shed 1 base, J shed 4 bases, and the junction held 7 bases outside the gene matches. There are 15 residues in the CDR3. The CDR3 sequence is CASSEVLGGNYEQYF. CDR3 in DNA: TGTGCCAGCAGTGAAGTTTTAGGGGGCAATTACGAGCAGTACTTC.

This chain joins TRBV10-3 and TRBJ1-5, with 9 positions matching TRBD1. The CDR3 has 16 amino acids. Germline V CDR1 and CDR2: ENHRY, SYGVKD. Trimming at V came to 10 bases and at J to 0 bases, leaving 10 bases not matched to a gene. This chain's CDR3 is CATRQGEAYSNQPQHF. CDR3 DNA: TGTGCCACCCGACAGGGGGAGGCTTATAGCAATCAGCCCCAGCATTTT.

The V gene is TRBV2, the J gene TRBJ2-7, with 10 bases that match TRBD1. The CDR3 has 15 residues. Trimming cost V 6 bases and J 3 bases; bases outside gene matches: 8. From germline, CDR1 is SNHLY and CDR2 FYNNEI. For the CDR3, the DNA is TGTGCCAGCAGCGGACGGACAGGGGGAATCTACGAGCAGTACTTC. It yields the protein CASSGRTGGIYEQYF.

The chain combines TRBV30 with TRBJ2-1, with D perhaps matching TRBD2 (6 bases). The CDR3 runs to 13 residues. From germline, CDR1 is GTSNPN and CDR2 SVGIG (reference sequence). Trimming took off 4 bases at V and 8 bases at J, with 15 bases between the two ends. The CDR3 spells CAWTGDGEHEQFF. In DNA form, the CDR3 reads TGTGCCTGGACGGGGGACGGCGAGCATGAGCAGTTCTTC. The full variable domain, completed using reference TRBV30 and TRBJ2-1, is SQTIHQWPATLVQPVGSPLSLECTVEGTSNPNLYWYRQAAGRGLQLLFYSVGIGQISSEVPQNLSASRPQDRQFILSSKKLLLSDSGFYLCAWTGDGEHEQFFGPGTRLTVL.

This chain joins TRBV28 and TRBJ2-3, with 7 bases identical to TRBD1. Germline V gives CDR1 MDHEN, CDR2 SYDVKM. This CDR3 is built from 13 residues. V was clipped by 6 bases and J by 2 bases; unmatched bases: 2. The DNA of the CDR3 is TGTGCCAGCAGGGGACAGCCCACAGATACGCAGTATTTT. This gives the protein CASRGQPTDTQYF.

V usage is TRBV4-2 and J usage is TRBJ1-6, with D unresolved. Germline V gene data show CDR1 as LGHNA and CDR2 as YNFKEQ. Trimming took 0 bases from V and 5 from J, leaving 8 bases between them. This CDR3 spans 15 amino acids. The CDR3 nucleotides are TGTGCCAGCAGCCAAGACCAACTGCATAATTCACCCCTCCACTTT. Translation: CASSQDQLHNSPLHF.

The rearrangement links TRBV10-3 to TRBJ2-5, with TRBD1 matching 10 bases. Germline V gene data show CDR1 as ENHRY and CDR2 as SYGVKD. CDR3 length: 13 residues. The junction had 7 bases not matched to a gene; V was cut back by 10 bases and J by 5 bases. The CDR3 sequence is CATARGQGETQYF. CDR3 in DNA: TGTGCCACGGCGCGGGGACAGGGGGAGACCCAGTACTTC.

A few counts support this clone. The CDR3 bases are TGTGCCAGCAGCTTGGGTACAATTAACACCGGGGAGCTGTTTTTT. Translated, it gives CASSLGTINTGELFF. The rearrangement joins TRBV5-6 to TRBJ2-2; D call uncertain. V dropped 0 bases and J dropped 2 bases, with 8 bases sitting between them. The CDR3 runs 15 residues. Looked up from germline, CDR1 is SGHDT and CDR2 is YYEEEE.

This chain links TRBV13 with TRBJ2-1; D might be TRBD1 (5 bases). The CDR3 is 13 amino acids. In germline, CDR1 is PRHDT, CDR2 FYEKMQ (reference sequence). Trimming stripped 4 bases from V and 7 bases from J, with 11 bases between. The CDR3 DNA reads as TGTGCCAGCAGCTCTCAGGGAAGGAATGAGCAGTTCTTC. It specifies CASSSQGRNEQFF.

This rearrangement joins TRBV7-8 to TRBJ2-1, with D perhaps matching TRBD2 (6 bases). This CDR3 has 12 residues. Germline loops: CDR1 SGHVS, CDR2 FQNEAQ. Trimming removed 2 bases from V and 10 bases from J, with 9 bases in between. The CDR3 DNA reads as TGTGCCAGCAGCTTAACGGCGGGGGAGCAGTTCTTC. As protein: CASSLTAGEQFF.

The chain links TRBV4-3 to TRBJ2-2, with TRBD2 matching over 9 bases. The CDR3 is 15 residues long. V lost 5 bases and J lost 4; bases outside the gene matches: 5. Germline assignment: CDR1 LGHNA and CDR2 YSLEER. For the CDR3, the DNA is TGCGCCAGCAGCTTTAGCGGGAGTCCCACCGGGGAGCTGTTTTTT. It yields the protein CASSFSGSPTGELFF.

With respect to this clone: This sample also contains other DNA sequences that code for the same CDR3. The chain combines TRBV2 with TRBJ1-1, with 9 nucleotides matching TRBD1. There are 15 residues in the CDR3. Germline-derived CDR1 and CDR2 are SNHLY and FYNNEI. Trimming at V came to 5 bases and at J to 4 bases, leaving 8 bases not matched to a gene. CDR3 protein: CASSLGTGKITEAFF. The DNA for the CDR3 is TGTGCCAGCAGTCTGGGGACAGGGAAGATCACTGAAGCTTTCTTT.

This clone occurred a few times. The J gene is TRBJ2-1, the V gene TRBV4-3; 7 positions match TRBD1. J was trimmed by 2 bases and V by 2 bases; bases with no gene match: 12. CDR1 is LGHNA, CDR2 YSLEER, per germline. This CDR3 has 18 residues. CDR3 region: CASSQSSQGVGAYNEQFF. The CDR3 DNA reads as TGCGCCAGCAGCCAATCCTCTCAGGGGGTGGGTGCCTACAATGAGCAGTTCTTC.

DNA of the CDR3: TGTGCCAGCAGTACAACAGGGTTACAGCCCCAGCATTTT. Amino acids: CASSTTGLQPQHF. J is TRBJ1-5 and V is TRBV6-5, with D possibly being TRBD1 (6 bases). Germline lookup yields CDR1 MNHEY and CDR2 SVGAGI. CDR3 length: 13 amino acids. The V gene lost 5 bases and the J gene lost 7 bases, with 12 bases spanning the gap.

This chain uses TRBV11-2 with TRBJ2-7; D call uncertain. The germline CDR1 and CDR2 sequences are SGHAT and FQNNGV. This CDR3 is built from 18 residues. V dropped 4 bases and J dropped 1 base, with 23 bases sitting between them. CDR3 region: CASSYYAPGSAVSYEQYF. Here the CDR3 DNA reads TGTGCCAGCAGCTATTACGCTCCCGGGTCCGCCGTTTCCTACGAGCAGTACTTC.

V and J are TRBV10-1 and TRBJ2-1; D unclear. The CDR3 is 15 residues long. V lost 3 bases to trimming and J lost 2 bases, with 11 bases between them. The V gene's germline CDR1 is WNHNN and CDR2 SYGVQD (reference sequence). The CDR3 protein is CASSDQPYTYNEQFF. The CDR3 nucleotides are TGCGCCAGCAGTGATCAACCTTACACCTACAATGAGCAGTTCTTC.

V is TRBV18 and J is TRBJ2-3; TRBD2 matches 9 bases. The germline gives CDR1 KGHSH, CDR2 LQKENI. Trimming took 2 bases from V and 1 from J; bases not matched to a gene: 4. This CDR3 region has 16 residues. Written as DNA, the CDR3 is TGTGCCAGCTCACCAATCAGGACTAGCGGCACAGATACGCAGTATTTT. Translation gives CASSPIRTSGTDTQYF. Variable domain in full (rest from reference TRBV18 and TRBJ2-3): NAGVMQNPRHLVRRRGQEARLRCSPMKGHSHVYWYRQLPEEGLKFMVYLQKENIIDESGMPKERFSAEFPKEGPSILRIQQVVRGDSAAYFCASSPIRTSGTDTQYFGPGTRLTVL.

The chain is built from TRBV15 and TRBJ2-1; the match to TRBD1 covers 10 bases. CDR3 length equals 15 residues. The trim removed 3 bases at V and 7 bases at J, leaving 6 bases unmatched. Germline CDR1 and CDR2: LNHNV and YYDKDF (reference sequence). CDR3 in DNA: TGTGCCACCAGCAGCGCCGGGACAGGGGATAATGAGCAGTTCTTC. This encodes CATSSAGTGDNEQFF. The full variable domain, rest sourced from reference TRBV15 and TRBJ2-1, is DAMVIQNPRYQVTQFGKPVTLSCSQTLNHNVMYWYQQKSSQAPKLLFHYYDKDFNNEADTPDNFQSRRPNTSFCFLDIRSPGLGDTAMYLCATSSAGTGDNEQFFGPGTRLTVL.

V and J are TRBV5-1 and TRBJ1-1; the match to TRBD1 covers 9 bases. The CDR3 totals 16 residues. J was trimmed by 0 bases and V by 4 bases; bases with no gene match: 7. The germline gives CDR1 SGHRS, CDR2 YFSETQ. For the CDR3, the DNA is TGCGCCAGCAGCCCTGGACAGGGGATCATGAACACTGAAGCTTTCTTT. It is translated as CASSPGQGIMNTEAFF.

This chain connects TRBV7-8 to TRBJ2-7; 10 bases fit TRBD2. The CDR3 is made up of 16 amino acids. Trimming at V came to 4 bases and at J to 1 base, leaving 7 bases not matched to a gene. The V gene's germline CDR1 is SGHVS and CDR2 FQNEAQ. CDR3 loop: CASSSRLAGLSYEQYF. In nucleotides, the CDR3 is TGTGCCAGCAGCTCACGACTAGCGGGTCTATCCTACGAGCAGTACTTC.

The rearrangement links TRBV2 to TRBJ2-3, with TRBD2 identical over 12 bases. Germline trimming cut 6 bases from V and 5 bases from J; bases unmatched to any gene: 6. The V gene's germline CDR1 is SNHLY and CDR2 FYNNEI. The CDR3 runs 15 residues. CDR3 residues: CASSDRLAGEDTQYF. CDR3 sequence (DNA): TGTGCCAGCAGCGATAGACTAGCGGGGGAAGATACGCAGTATTTT.

The sample holds one count of this clone. The rearrangement links TRBV6-7 to TRBJ1-2, with 7 bases identical to TRBD1. TRBV6-7 is an ORF for which the function is uncertain. The CDR3 loop spans 18 amino acids. Trimming took 9 bases from V and 0 from J; bases not matched to a gene: 19. The CDR3 spells CARLHRADRTDSNYGYTF. In nucleotides, the CDR3 is TGTGCCAGGCTCCATAGAGCGGACAGGACCGACTCTAACTATGGCTACACCTTC.

The genes are TRBV13 and TRBJ2-3, with 7 bases lining up with TRBD2. The germline V gene encodes CDR1 PRHDT and CDR2 FYEKMQ (reference sequence). The CDR3 extends over 16 amino acids. V lost 2 bases, J lost 4 bases, and 9 bases stayed unmatched. CDR3 nucleotide sequence: TGTGCCAGCAGCTTATCGACTAGCTTTACCTCAGATACGCAGTATTTT. Translation: CASSLSTSFTSDTQYF.